In this sample, the clone carrying this TCR beta chain turned up a few times. The antigen is undetermined. CDR1 SNHLY and CDR2 FYNNEI come from the germline V gene. V was shortened by 6 bases and J by 9 bases, with 9 bases between the two germline ends. CDR3 length: 11 amino acids. The data stem from a study of T-cell reconstitution after alpha-beta-depleted transplantation in children. General study points: Recipient T cells and thymic progenitors that survived were the source of the high TCRbeta diversity seen at day 60 in some patients. At the one-year point after transplant, T-cell counts and TCRbeta diversity were found to come mostly from T cells that had been newly produced.

Unique molecular identifiers were incorporated into the prepared TCRbeta library. TCRdb redid the calling of the PCR reads with MiXCR, one entry per CDR3 protein. The table has some 450,000 distinct CDR3 sequences, over 40% seen once. This receptor was obtained from a girl aged 2-10 years with aplastic anemia, due to receive a stem cell transplant. The specimen was PBMCs, collected before TCRalphabeta/CD19-depleted stem cell transplant. The genes are TRBV2 and TRBJ2-1, with D unclear. Here the CDR3 reads CASSLNGEQFF. The CDR3, as DNA: TGTGCCAGCAGCCTAAATGGTGAGCAGTTCTTC.